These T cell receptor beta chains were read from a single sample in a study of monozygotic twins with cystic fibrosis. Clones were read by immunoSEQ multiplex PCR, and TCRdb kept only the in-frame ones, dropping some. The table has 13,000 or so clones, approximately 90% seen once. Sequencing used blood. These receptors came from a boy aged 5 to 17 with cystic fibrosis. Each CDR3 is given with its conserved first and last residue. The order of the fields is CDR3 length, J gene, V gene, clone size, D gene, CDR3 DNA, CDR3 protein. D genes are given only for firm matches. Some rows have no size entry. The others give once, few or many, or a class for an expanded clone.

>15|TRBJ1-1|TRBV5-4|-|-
TGTGCCAGCAGCCCCCGAGGGGGGGGCGTGACCGAAGCTTTCTTT
CASSPRGGGVTEAFF
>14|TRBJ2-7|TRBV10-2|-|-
TGCGCCAGCAGTGCGTCTACAGACCACTACGAGCAGTACTTC
CASSASTDHYEQYF
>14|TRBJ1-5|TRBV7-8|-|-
TGTGCCAGCAGCCCTTTAGGGTGGAATCAGCCCCAGCATTTT
CASSPLGWNQPQHF
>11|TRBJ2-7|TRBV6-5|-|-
TGTGCCAGCAGTGCTAGGGGGGTGCAGTACTTC
CASSARGVQYF
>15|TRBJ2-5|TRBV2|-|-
TGTGCCAGCAGAGACCTCGGGGGGCGTATAGAGACCCAGTACTTC
CASRDLGGRIETQYF
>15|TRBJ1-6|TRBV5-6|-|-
TGTGCCAGCAGCCCCGGCGGGGGCTATAATTCACCCCTCCACTTT
CASSPGGGYNSPLHF
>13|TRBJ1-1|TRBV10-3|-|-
TGTGCCATCAGTGAAGACTACAACACTGAAGCTTTCTTT
CAISEDYNTEAFF
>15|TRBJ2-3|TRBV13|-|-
TGTGCCAGCACGGGGCTAGCTGGGGCCGCAGATACGCAGTATTTT
CASTGLAGAADTQYF
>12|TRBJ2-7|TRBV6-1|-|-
TGTGCCAGCAACCTAGGTTCCTACGAGCAGTACTTC
CASNLGSYEQYF
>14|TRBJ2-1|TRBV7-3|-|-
TGTGCCAGCAGCTTAACGGACAGCTACAATGAGCAGTTCTTC
CASSLTDSYNEQFF
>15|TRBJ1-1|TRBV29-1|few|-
TGCAGCGTTGGTCCGGGGTGGGGGATGAACACTGAAGCTTTCTTT
CSVGPGWGMNTEAFF
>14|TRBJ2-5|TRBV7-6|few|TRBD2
TGTGCCAGCTCGATTAGCGGGAGACGAGAGACCCAGTACTTC
CASSISGRRETQYF
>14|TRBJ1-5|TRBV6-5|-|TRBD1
TGTGCCAGCAGTCAGCAGGGGGGCAATCAGCCCCAGCATTTT
CASSQQGGNQPQHF
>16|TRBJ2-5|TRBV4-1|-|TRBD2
TGCGCCAGCAGCCAAGATCAAGCGGGGGGGCGAAAGACCCAGTACTTC
CASSQDQAGGRKTQYF
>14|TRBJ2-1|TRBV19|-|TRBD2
TGTGCCAGTAGTCAGCGGGAGCTATACAATGAGCAGTTCTTC
CASSQRELYNEQFF
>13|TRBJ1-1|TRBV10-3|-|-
TGTGCCATCAGCCAACAGGAGAACACTGAAGCTTTCTTT
CAISQQENTEAFF
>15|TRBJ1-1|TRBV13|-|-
TGTGCCAGCAGCTTAGAGGGGGAGGTATGGACTGAAGCTTTCTTT
CASSLEGEVWTEAFF
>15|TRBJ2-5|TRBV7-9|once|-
TGTGCCAGCAGCTTAAAGTGGACAACACAAGAGACCCAGTACTTC
CASSLKWTTQETQYF
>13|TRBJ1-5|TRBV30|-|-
TGTGCCTGGAGTGAGAGTTTGAGAGAGCCCCAGCATTTT
CAWSESLREPQHF
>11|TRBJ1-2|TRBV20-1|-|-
TGCAGTGCTCCCGACCCAGACGGCTACACCTTC
CSAPDPDGYTF
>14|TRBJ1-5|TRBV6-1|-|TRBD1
TGTGCCAGCGTTGGGGGGACAGTCAATCAGCCCCAGCATTTT
CASVGGTVNQPQHF
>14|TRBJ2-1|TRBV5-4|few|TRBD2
TGTGCCAGCAGCAACCGCGGGAGTAGCAATGAGCAGTTCTTC
CASSNRGSSNEQFF
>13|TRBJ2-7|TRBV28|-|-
TGTGCCAGCAGTTTGCCCTCCGGAGACGAGCAGTACTTC
CASSLPSGDEQYF
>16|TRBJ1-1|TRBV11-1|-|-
TGTGCCAGCAGCTTAGGGCAGGGTTGGTGGAGCACTGAAGCTTTCTTT
CASSLGQGWWSTEAFF
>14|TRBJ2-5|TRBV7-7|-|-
TGTGCTAGCAGCGCCGGGGAGGGGGCTGAGACCCAGTACTTC
CASSAGEGAETQYF
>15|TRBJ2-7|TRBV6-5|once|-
TGTGCCAGCAGTTACTCTCACCTTGATCCCTACGAGCAGTACTTC
CASSYSHLDPYEQYF
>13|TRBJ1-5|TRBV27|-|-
TGTGCCAGCAGTTTATCTGAAGGGCAGCCCCAGCATTTT
CASSLSEGQPQHF
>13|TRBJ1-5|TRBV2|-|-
TGTGCCAGCAGCCCGACTAGCAATCAGCCCCAGCATTTT
CASSPTSNQPQHF
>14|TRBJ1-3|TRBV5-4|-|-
TGTGCCAGCAGCTTGGACAGCTCTGGAAACACCATATATTTT
CASSLDSSGNTIYF
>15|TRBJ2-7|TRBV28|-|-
TGTGCCAGCAGTTCCCCAGGAAAGGGGGTTTACGAGCAGTACTTC
CASSSPGKGVYEQYF
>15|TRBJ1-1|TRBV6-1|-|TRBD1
TGTGCCAGCAGTTTACACGGGACAGGGGGTACTGAAGCTTTCTTT
CASSLHGTGGTEAFF
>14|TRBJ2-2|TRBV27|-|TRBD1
TGTGCCAGCAGTTGGACAGGGGACACCGGGGAGCTGTTTTTT
CASSWTGDTGELFF
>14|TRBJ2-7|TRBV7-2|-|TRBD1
TGTGCCAGCAGCTCGTACAGGGGGCCCTACGAGCAGTACTTC
CASSSYRGPYEQYF
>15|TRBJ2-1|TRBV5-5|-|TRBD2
TGTGCCAGCAGCTTGATGTATAGGGAGGGCAATGAGCAGTTCTTC
CASSLMYREGNEQFF
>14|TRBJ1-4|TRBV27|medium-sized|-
TGTGCCAGCACCATAGGGGAGGCTAATGAAAAACTGTTTTTT
CASTIGEANEKLFF
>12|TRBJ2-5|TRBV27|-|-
TGTGCCAGCAAGGGGCCCAGAGGGACCCAGTACTTC
CASKGPRGTQYF
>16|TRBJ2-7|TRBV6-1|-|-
TGTGCCAGCAGTGTCCAACCATTCCCACCTATGGGCGAGCAGTACTTC
CASSVQPFPPMGEQYF
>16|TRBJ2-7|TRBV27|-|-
TGTGCCAGCAGTTCCCTGGCGAGAAGTCTAGCCTACGAGCAGTACTTC
CASSSLARSLAYEQYF
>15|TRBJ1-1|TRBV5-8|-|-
TGTGCCAGCCCGGGGCCGTCTAGGCGGGCGCCCGAAGCTTTCTTT
CASPGPSRRAPEAFF
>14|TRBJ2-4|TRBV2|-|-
TGTGCCAGCAGGTCCCCGGGGACTCGGGACATTCAGTACTTC
CASRSPGTRDIQYF
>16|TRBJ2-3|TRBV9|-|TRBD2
TGTGCCAGCAGCGTAGGACTAGCGGTCTCGGGGGATACGCAGTATTTT
CASSVGLAVSGDTQYF
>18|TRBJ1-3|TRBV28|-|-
TGTGCCAGCAGTTTAAGTCGTCGGCGGAGCAGATCTGGAAACACCATATATTTT
CASSLSRRRSRSGNTIYF